This T cell receptor (beta chain) was recorded in a study of shared clonotypes between healthy human individuals. Study-wide results and limits: Between four donors, naive CD4 clonotypes were shared at a level of about 5%.

Germline values: CDR1 SGHDN, CDR2 FVKESK. The CDR3 consists of 13 residues. V lost 4 bases and J lost 6, with 13 bases in between. With respect to this clone: The antigen is undetermined.

Profiling relied on immunoSEQ multiplex PCR, and the TCRdb table lists in-frame clones only, not all of them. The sample records under 1,100,000 clones, approximately 76% being singletons. The sequence came from a man between 18 and 29 years old in good health. The rearrangement joins TRBV14 to TRBJ2-7; D ambiguous. Sequencing input: memory CD4+ T cells sorted from blood. Subset denoted: CD45RA-negative fraction. CDR3 coding DNA: TGTGCCAGCAGCCTGACTGGCCCCGGCGAGCAGTACTTC. Protein sequence: CASSLTGPGEQYF.